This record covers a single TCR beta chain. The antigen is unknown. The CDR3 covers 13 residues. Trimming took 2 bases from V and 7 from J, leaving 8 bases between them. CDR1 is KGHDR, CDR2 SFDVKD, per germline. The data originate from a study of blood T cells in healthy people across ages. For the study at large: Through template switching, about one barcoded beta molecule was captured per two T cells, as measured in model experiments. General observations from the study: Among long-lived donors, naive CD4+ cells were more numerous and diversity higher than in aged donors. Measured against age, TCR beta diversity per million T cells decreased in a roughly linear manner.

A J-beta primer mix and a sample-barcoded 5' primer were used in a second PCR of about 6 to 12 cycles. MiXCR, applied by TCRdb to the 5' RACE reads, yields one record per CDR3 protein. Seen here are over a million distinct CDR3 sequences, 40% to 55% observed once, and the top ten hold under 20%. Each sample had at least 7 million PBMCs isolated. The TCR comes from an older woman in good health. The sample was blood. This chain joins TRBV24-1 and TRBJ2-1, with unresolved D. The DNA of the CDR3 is TGTGCCACCAGTGATTCCGACAAAAATGAGCAGTTCTTC. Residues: CATSDSDKNEQFF.